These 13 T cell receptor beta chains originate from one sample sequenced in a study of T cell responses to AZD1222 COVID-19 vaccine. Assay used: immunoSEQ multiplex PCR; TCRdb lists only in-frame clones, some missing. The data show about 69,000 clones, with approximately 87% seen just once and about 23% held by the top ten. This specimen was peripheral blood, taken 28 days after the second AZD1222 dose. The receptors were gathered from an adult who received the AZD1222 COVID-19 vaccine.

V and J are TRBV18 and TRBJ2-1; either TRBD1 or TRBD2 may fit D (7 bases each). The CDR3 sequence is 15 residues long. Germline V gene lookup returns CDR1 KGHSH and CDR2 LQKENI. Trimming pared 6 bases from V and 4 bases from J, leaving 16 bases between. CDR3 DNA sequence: TGTGCCAGCTCGCCCCAGGGGGGGGGTTACAATGAGCAGTTCTTC. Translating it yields CASSPQGGGYNEQFF.

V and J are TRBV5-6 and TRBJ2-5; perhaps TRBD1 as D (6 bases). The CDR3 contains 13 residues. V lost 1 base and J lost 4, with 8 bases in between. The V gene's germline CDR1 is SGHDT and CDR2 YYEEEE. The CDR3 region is CASSLTGRETQYF. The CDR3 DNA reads TGTGCCAGCAGCTTGACAGGGCGAGAGACCCAGTACTTC.

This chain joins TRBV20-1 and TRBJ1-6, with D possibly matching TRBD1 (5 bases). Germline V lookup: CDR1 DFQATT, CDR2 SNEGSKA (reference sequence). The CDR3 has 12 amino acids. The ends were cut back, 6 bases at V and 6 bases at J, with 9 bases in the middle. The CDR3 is CSASGGNSPLHF. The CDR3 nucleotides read TGCAGTGCGAGTGGGGGTAATTCACCCCTCCACTTT.

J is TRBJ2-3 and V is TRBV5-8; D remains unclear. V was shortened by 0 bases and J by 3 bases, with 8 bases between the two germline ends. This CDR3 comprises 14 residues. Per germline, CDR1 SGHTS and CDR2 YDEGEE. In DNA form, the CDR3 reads TGTGCCAGCAGCTTGGGCCTCCGTACAGATACGCAGTATTTT. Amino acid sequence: CASSLGLRTDTQYF.

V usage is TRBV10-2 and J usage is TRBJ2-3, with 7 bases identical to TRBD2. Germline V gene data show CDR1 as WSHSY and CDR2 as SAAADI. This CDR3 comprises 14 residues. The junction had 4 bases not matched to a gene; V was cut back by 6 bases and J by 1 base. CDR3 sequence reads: CASRGAGGTDTQYF. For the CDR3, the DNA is TGCGCCAGCAGAGGTGCGGGGGGCACAGATACGCAGTATTTT.

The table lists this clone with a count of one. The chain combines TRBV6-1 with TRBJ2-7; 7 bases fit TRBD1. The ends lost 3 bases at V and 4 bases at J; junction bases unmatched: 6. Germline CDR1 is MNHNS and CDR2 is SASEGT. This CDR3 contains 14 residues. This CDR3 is CASSEGTDLYEQYF. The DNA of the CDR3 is TGTGCCAGCAGTGAGGGGACAGATCTATACGAGCAGTACTTC.

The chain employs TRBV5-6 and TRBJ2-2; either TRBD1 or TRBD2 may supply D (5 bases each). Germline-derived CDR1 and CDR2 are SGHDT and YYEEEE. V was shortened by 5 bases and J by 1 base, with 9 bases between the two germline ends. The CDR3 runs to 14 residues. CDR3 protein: CASRLGRNTGELFF. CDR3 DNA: TGTGCCAGCAGGCTGGGACGGAACACCGGGGAGCTGTTTTTT.

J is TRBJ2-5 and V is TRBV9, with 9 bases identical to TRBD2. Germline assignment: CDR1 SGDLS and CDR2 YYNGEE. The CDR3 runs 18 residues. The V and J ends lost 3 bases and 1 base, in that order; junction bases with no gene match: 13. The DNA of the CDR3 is TGTGCCAGCAGCGCCGAGGGGGGGACTAGCCGATTCCAAGAGACCCAGTACTTC. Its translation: CASSAEGGTSRFQETQYF. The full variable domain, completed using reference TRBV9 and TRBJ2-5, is DSGVTQTPKHLITATGQRVTLRCSPRSGDLSVYWYQQSLDQGLQFLIQYYNGEERAKGNILERFSAQQFPDLHSELNLSSLELGDSALYFCASSAEGGTSRFQETQYFGPGTRLLVL.

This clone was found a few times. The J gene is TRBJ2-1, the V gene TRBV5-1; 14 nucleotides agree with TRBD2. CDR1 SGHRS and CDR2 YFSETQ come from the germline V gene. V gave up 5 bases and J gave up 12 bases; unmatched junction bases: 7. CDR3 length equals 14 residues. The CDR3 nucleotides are TGCGCCAGCAGACCGGGACTAGCGGGAGAGGCGCAGTTCTTC. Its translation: CASRPGLAGEAQFF.

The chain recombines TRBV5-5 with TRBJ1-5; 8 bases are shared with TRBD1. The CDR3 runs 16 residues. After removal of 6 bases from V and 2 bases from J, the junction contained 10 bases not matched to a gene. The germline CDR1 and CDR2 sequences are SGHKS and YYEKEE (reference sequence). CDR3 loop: CASMVQGDMGNQPQHF. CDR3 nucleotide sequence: TGTGCCAGCATGGTACAGGGGGATATGGGCAATCAGCCCCAGCATTTT.

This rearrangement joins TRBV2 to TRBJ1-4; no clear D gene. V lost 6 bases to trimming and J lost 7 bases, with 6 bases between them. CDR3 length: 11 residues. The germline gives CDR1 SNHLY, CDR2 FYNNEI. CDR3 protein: CASRTGEKLFF. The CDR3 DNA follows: TGTGCCAGCAGAACCGGTGAAAAACTGTTTTTT.

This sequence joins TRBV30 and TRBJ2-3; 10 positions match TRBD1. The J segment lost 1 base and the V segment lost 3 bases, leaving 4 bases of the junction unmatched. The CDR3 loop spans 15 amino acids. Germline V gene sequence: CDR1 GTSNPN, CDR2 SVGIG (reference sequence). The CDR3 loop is CAWSRDRGGTDTQYF. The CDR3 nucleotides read TGTGCCTGGAGCCGGGACAGGGGTGGCACAGATACGCAGTATTTT.

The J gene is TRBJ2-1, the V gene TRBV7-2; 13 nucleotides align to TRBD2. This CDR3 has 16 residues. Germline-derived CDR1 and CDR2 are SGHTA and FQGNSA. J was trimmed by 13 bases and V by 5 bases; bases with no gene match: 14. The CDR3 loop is CASSLGLGLAGVRQFF. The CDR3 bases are TGTGCCAGCAGCCTGGGTCTTGGACTAGCGGGAGTTCGTCAGTTCTTC. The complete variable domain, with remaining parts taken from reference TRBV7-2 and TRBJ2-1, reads GAGVSQSPSNKVTEKGKDVELRCDPISGHTALYWYRQSLGQGLEFLIYFQGNSAPDKSGLPSDRFSAERTGGSVSTLTIQRTQQEDSAVYLCASSLGLGLAGVRQFFGPGTRLTVL.